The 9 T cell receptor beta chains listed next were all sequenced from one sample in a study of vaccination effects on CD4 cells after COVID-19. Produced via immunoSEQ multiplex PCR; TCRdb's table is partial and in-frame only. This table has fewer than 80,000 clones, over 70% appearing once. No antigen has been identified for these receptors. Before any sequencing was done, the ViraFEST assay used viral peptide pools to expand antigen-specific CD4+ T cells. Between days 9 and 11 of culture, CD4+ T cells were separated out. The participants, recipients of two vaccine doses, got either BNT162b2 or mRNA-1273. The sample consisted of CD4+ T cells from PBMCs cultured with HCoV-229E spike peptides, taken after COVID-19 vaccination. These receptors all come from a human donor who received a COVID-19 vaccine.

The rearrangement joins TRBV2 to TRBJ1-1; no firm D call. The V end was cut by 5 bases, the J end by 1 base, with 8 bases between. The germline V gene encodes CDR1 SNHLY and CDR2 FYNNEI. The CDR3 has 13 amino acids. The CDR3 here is CASSLNWNTEAFF. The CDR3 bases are TGTGCCAGCAGTCTTAATTGGAACACTGAAGCTTTCTTT.

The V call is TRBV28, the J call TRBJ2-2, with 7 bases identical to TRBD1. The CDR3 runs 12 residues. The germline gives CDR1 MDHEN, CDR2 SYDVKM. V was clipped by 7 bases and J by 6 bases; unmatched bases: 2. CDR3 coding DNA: TGTGCCAGCAATCAGGGGGCCGGGGAGCTGTTTTTT. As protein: CASNQGAGELFF.

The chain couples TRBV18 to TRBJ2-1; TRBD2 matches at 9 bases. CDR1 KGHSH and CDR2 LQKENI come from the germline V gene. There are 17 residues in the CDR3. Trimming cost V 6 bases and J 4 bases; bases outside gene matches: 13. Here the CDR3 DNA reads TGTGCCAGCTCCACCACAGCGGGGGGTACGGGGTACAATGAGCAGTTCTTC. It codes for CASSTTAGGTGYNEQFF. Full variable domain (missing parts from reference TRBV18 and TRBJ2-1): NAGVMQNPRHLVRRRGQEARLRCSPMKGHSHVYWYRQLPEEGLKFMVYLQKENIIDESGMPKERFSAEFPKEGPSILRIQQVVRGDSAAYFCASSTTAGGTGYNEQFFGPGTRLTVL.

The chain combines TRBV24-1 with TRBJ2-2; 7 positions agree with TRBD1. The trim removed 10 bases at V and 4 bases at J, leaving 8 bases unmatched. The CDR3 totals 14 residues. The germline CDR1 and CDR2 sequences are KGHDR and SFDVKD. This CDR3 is CATRQGKGTGELFF. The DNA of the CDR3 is TGTGCCACTCGACAGGGCAAGGGCACCGGGGAGCTGTTTTTT.

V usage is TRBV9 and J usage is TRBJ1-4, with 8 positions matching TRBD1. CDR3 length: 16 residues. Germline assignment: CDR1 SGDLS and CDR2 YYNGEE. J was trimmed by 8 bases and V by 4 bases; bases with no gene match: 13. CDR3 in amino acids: CASSLRTGQGYEKLFF. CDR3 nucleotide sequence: TGTGCCAGCAGCCTCAGAACAGGACAGGGATACGAAAAACTGTTTTTT.

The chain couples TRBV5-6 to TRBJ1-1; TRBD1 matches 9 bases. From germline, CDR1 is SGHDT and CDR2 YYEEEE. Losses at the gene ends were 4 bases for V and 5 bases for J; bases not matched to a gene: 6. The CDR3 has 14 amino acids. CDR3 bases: TGTGCCAGCAGCCGGGACAGGGCTCAGACTGAAGCTTTCTTT. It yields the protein CASSRDRAQTEAFF. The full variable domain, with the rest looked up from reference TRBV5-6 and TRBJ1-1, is DAGVTQSPTHLIKTRGQQVTLRCSPKSGHDTVSWYQQALGQGPQFIFQYYEEEERQRGNFPDRFSGHQFPNYSSELNVNALLLGDSALYLCASSRDRAQTEAFFGQGTRLTVV.

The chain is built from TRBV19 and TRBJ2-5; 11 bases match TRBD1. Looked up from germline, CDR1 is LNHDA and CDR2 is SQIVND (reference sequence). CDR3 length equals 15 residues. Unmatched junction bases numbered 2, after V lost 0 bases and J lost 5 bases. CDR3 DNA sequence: TGTGCCAGTAGTATAGACCGGGACAGGGGGGAGACCCAGTACTTC. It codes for CASSIDRDRGETQYF.

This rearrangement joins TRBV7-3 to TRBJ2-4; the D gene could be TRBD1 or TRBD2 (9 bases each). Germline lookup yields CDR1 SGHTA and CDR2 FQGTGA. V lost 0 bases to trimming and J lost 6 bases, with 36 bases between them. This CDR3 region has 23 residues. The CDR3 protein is CASSLTGGQGLGRLAGPGNIQYF. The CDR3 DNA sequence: TGTGCCAGCAGCTTAACGGGGGGACAGGGACTCGGTAGGCTAGCGGGGCCCGGAAACATTCAGTACTTC.

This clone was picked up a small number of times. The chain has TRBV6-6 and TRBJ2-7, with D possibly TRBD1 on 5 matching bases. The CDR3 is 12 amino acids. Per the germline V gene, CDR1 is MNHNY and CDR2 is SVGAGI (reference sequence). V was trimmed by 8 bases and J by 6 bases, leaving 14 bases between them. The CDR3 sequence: CASGVTAGEQYV. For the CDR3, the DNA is TGTGCCAGCGGGGTGACAGCCGGCGAGCAGTACGTC.